Listed here are 3 T cell receptor beta chains from one sample, sequenced in a study of Ad26.COV2.S vaccination and SARS-CoV-2 variants. TCRdb keeps only in-frame clones here, not all; method: immunoSEQ multiplex PCR. The sample yields about 400,000 clones, around four fifths seen once. The treatment here: around 19 received Ad26.COV2.S at low or high dose, single or two shots; 5 received placebo; per-sample allocation not given. Collection of samples fell on day 63 after the first vaccine or placebo injection. Sequences were derived from peripheral blood, sampled in a trial of Ad26.COV2.S vaccine versus placebo. The receptors were gathered from a person aged 18 to 59 who received the Ad26.COV2.S COVID-19 vaccine or a placebo.

The CDR3 nucleotides read TGTGCCAGCAGCCAAGATTGGGCCAGGGGCGATCCGTATGGCTACACCTTC. This translates into CASSQDWARGDPYGYTF. The chain recombines TRBV4-2 with TRBJ1-2; a weak D match, TRBD1 (6 bases). Germline values: CDR1 LGHNA, CDR2 YNFKEQ. CDR3 size: 17 residues. Trimming left V 0 bases short and J 5 bases short, with 19 bases between.

The chain recombines TRBV19 with TRBJ2-1; 9 positions agree with TRBD2. Looked up from germline, CDR1 is LNHDA and CDR2 is SQIVND (reference sequence). This CDR3 comprises 17 residues. J gave up 7 bases and V 5 bases, and 15 bases lay outside the gene matches. CDR3 protein: CASSWGSGLAEPNEQFF. CDR3 in DNA: TGTGCCAGTAGTTGGGGCTCGGGACTAGCCGAACCTAATGAGCAGTTCTTC.

The chain joins TRBV7-2 to TRBJ2-7, with 7 bases aligning to TRBD2. The CDR3 runs to 13 residues. Per germline, CDR1 SGHTA and CDR2 FQGNSA. The V segment lost 5 bases and the J segment 4 bases; nucleotides outside the gene matches: 5. The CDR3 region is CASSIPSGYEQYF. CDR3 in DNA: TGTGCCAGCAGCATCCCTAGCGGTTACGAGCAGTACTTC. The whole variable domain, remainder taken from reference TRBV7-2 and TRBJ2-7, is GAGVSQSPSNKVTEKGKDVELRCDPISGHTALYWYRQSLGQGLEFLIYFQGNSAPDKSGLPSDRFSAERTGGSVSTLTIQRTQQEDSAVYLCASSIPSGYEQYFGPGTRLTVT.